A selection of T cell receptor beta chains follows, all from one sample in a study of cytomegalovirus exposure and HLA in healthy donors. The assay was immunoSEQ multiplex PCR, and TCRdb's table has in-frame clones only and misses some. The sample consists of approximately 90,000 clones, 60% to 85% of them appearing once. The sample comprised PBMCs. The receptor set was obtained from a woman in her 40s in good health and CMV-seronegative. CDR3s leave out the opening cysteine and the closing phenylalanine or tryptophan.

v_gene	CDR3aa
TRBV19	ASSVGTGQKNTEAF
TRBV30	AWTKGNEKLF
TRBV28	ASTPTGTRIYEQY
TRBV6-5	ASSYPRGEQY
TRBV6-1	ASSEGRAYSNQPQH
TRBV4-1	ASSQAPWTGAGNQPQH
TRBV6-5	ASGATGVITEAF
TRBV19	ASSEFSNTGELF
TRBV18	ASSQQATNEKLF
TRBV4-3	ASSQDPGGNQPQH
TRBV4-3	ASSQEGGLAKNIQY
TRBV9	ASSYGTGGDGREQY
TRBV11-1	ASSDPGQAYNEQF
TRBV6-1	ASTLSPSNTEAF
TRBV4-2	ASSQEGQGTNTGELF
TRBV4-2	ASSQESGGGSTDTQY
TRBV4-3	ASSQDLSNQPQH
TRBV6-1	ASSGWPANYGYT